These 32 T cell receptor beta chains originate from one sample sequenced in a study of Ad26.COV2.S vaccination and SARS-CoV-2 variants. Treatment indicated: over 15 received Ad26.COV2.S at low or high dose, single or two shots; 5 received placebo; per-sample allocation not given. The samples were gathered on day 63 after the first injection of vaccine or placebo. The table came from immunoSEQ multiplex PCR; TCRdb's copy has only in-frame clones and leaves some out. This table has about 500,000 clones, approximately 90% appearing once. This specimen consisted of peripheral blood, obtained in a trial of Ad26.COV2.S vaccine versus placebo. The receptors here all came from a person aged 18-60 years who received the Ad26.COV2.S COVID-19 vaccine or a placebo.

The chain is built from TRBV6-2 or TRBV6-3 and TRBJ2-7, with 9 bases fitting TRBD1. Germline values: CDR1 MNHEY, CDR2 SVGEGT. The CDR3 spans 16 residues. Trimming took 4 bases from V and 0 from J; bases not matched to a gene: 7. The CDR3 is CASSFTQGAVSYEQYF. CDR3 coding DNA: TGTGCCAGCAGTTTTACACAGGGGGCGGTCTCCTACGAGCAGTACTTC.

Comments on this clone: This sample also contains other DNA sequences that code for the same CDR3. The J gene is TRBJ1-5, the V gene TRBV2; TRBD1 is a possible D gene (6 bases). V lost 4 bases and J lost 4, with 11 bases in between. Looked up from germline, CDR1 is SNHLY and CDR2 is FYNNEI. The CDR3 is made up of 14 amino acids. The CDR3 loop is CASSGGQGNQPQHF. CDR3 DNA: TGTGCCAGCAGTGGGGGGCAGGGAAATCAGCCCCAGCATTTT.

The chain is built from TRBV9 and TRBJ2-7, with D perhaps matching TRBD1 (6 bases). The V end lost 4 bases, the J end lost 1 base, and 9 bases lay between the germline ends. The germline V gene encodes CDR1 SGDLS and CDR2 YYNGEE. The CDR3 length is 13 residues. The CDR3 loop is CASSPGQSYEQYF. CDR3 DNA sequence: TGTGCCAGCAGCCCAGGACAGTCCTACGAGCAGTACTTC. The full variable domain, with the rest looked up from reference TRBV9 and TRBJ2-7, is DSGVTQTPKHLITATGQRVTLRCSPRSGDLSVYWYQQSLDQGLQFLIQYYNGEERAKGNILERFSAQQFPDLHSELNLSSLELGDSALYFCASSPGQSYEQYFGPGTRLTVT.

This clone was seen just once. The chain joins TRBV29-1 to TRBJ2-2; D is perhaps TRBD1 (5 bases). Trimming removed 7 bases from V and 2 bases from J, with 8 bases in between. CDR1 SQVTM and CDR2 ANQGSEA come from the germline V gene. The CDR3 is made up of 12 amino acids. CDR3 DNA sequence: TGCAGCGCCGGACATAACACCGGGGAGCTGTTTTTT. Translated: CSAGHNTGELFF.

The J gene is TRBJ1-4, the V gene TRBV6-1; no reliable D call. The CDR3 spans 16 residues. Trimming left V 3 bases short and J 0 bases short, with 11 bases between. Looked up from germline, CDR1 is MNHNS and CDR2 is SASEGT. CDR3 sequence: CASSEMGSATNEKLFF. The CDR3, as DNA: TGTGCCAGCAGTGAGATGGGAAGTGCAACTAATGAAAAACTGTTTTTT.

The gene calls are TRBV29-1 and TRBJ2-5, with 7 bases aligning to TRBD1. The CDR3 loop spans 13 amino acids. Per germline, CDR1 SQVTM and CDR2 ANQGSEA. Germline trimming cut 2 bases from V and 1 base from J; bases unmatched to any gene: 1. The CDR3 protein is CSVEKGAQETQYF. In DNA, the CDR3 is TGCAGCGTTGAAAAGGGGGCCCAAGAGACCCAGTACTTC.

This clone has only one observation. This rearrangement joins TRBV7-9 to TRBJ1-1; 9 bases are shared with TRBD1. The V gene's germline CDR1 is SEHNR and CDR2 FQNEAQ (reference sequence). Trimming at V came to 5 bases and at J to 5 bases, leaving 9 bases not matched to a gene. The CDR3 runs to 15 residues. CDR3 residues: CASSRRGQGGTEAFF. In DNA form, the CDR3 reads TGTGCCAGCAGCCGGCGGGGACAGGGAGGGACTGAAGCTTTCTTT.

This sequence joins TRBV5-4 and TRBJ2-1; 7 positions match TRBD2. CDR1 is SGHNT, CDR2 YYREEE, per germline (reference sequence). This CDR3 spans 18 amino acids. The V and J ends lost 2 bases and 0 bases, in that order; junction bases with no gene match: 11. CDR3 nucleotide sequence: TGTGCCAGCAGCTTAGCCCCCCCCTCGGGAGGCTCCTACAATGAGCAGTTCTTC. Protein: CASSLAPPSGGSYNEQFF.

The CDR3 sequence is CAWRVLPGLWPDTQYF. CDR3 sequence (DNA): TGTGCCTGGAGGGTTCTTCCGGGACTGTGGCCAGATACGCAGTATTTT. V usage is TRBV30 and J usage is TRBJ2-3; D possibly corresponds to TRBD2 (6 bases). The V and J ends lost 3 bases and 4 bases respectively, with 20 bases between them. This CDR3 is 16 amino acids long. From germline, CDR1 is GTSNPN and CDR2 SVGIG (reference sequence).

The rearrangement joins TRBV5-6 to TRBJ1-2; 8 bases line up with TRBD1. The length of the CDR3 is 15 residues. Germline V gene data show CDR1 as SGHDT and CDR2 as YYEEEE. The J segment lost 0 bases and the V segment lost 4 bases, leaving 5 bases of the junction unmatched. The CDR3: CASSPGQAPNYGYTF. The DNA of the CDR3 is TGTGCCAGCAGCCCGGGACAGGCACCTAACTATGGCTACACCTTC. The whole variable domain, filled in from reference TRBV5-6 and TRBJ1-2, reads DAGVTQSPTHLIKTRGQQVTLRCSPKSGHDTVSWYQQALGQGPQFIFQYYEEEERQRGNFPDRFSGHQFPNYSSELNVNALLLGDSALYLCASSPGQAPNYGYTFGSGTRLTVV.

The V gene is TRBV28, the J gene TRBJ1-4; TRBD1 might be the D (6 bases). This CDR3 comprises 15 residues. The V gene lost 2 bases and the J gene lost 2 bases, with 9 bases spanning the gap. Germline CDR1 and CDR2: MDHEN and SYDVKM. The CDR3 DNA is TGTGCCAGCAGTTTACCGAGGGGGACTAATGAAAAACTGTTTTTT. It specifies CASSLPRGTNEKLFF.

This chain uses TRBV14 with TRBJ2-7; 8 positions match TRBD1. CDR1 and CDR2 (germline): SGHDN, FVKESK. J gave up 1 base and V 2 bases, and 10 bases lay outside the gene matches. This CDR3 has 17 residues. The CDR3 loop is CASSQLGETGVSYEQYF. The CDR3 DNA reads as TGTGCCAGCAGCCAATTGGGCGAGACAGGGGTTTCCTACGAGCAGTACTTC. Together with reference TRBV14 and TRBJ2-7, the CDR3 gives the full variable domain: EAGVTQFPSHSVIEKGQTVTLRCDPISGHDNLYWYRRVMGKEIKFLLHFVKESKQDESGMPNNRFLAERTGGTYSTLKVQPAELEDSGVYFCASSQLGETGVSYEQYFGPGTRLTVT.

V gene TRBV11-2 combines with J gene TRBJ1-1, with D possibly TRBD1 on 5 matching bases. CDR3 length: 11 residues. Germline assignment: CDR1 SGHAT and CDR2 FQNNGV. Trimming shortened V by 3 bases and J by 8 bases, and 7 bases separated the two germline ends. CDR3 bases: TGTGCCAGCAGCTTGAACAGGGAAGCTTTCTTT. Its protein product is CASSLNREAFF.

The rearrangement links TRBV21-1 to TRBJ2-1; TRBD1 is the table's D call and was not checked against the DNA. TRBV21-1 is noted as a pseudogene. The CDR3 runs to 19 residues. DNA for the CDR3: TGTGCCAGCAGCAAAGGAGGCGGGGACAGGGGGCTTTTTTTCAATGAGCAGTTCTTC. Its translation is CASSKGGGDRGLFFNEQFF.

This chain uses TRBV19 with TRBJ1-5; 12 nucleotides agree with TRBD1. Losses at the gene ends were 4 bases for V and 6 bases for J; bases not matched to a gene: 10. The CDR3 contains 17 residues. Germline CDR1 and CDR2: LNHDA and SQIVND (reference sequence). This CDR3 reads CASSRGTGGTMGQPQHF. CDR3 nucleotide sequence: TGTGCCAGTAGTAGGGGGACAGGGGGCACGATGGGTCAGCCCCAGCATTTT.

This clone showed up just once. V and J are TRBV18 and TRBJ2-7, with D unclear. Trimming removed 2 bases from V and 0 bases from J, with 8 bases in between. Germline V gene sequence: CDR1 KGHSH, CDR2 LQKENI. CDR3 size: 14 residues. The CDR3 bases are TGTGCCAGCTCACCAGCAGTAAACTCCTACGAGCAGTACTTC. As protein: CASSPAVNSYEQYF.

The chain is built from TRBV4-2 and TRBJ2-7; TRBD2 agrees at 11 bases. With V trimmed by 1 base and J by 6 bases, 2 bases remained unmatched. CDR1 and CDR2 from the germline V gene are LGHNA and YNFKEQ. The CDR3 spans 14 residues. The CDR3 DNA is TGTGCCAGCAGCCAAGTAGCGGGGGGGTCCGAGCAGTACTTC. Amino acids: CASSQVAGGSEQYF.

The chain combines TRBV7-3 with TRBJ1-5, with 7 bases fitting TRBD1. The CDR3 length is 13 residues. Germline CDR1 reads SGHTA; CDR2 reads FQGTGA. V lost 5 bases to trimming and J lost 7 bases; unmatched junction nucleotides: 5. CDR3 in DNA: TGTGCCAGCAGCCCCCAGGGGGGACAGCCCCAGCATTTT. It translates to CASSPQGGQPQHF. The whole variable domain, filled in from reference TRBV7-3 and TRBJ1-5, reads GAGVSQTPSNKVTEKGKYVELRCDPISGHTALYWYRQSLGQGPEFLIYFQGTGAADDSGLPNDRFFAVRPEGSVSTLKIQRTERGDSAVYLCASSPQGGQPQHFGDGTRLSIL.

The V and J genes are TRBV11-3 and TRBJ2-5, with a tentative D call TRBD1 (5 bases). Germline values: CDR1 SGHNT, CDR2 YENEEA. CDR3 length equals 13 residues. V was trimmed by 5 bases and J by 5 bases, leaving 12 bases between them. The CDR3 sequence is CASSQGLLETQYF. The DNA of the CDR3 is TGTGCCAGCAGCCAGGGATTACTCGAGACCCAGTACTTC.

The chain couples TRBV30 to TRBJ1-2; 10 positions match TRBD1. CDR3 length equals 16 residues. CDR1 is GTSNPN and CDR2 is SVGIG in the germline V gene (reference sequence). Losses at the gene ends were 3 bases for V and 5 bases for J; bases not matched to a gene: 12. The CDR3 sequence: CAWSPRTGGLRYGYTF. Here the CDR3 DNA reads TGTGCCTGGAGCCCGCGGACAGGGGGGTTACGGTATGGCTACACCTTC.

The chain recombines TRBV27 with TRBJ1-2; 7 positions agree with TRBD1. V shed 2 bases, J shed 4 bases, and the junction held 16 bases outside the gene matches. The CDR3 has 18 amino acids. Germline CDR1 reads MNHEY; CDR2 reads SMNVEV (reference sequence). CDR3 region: CASSLKGASPSLFYGYTF. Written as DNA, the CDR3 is TGTGCCAGCAGTTTAAAGGGGGCCAGCCCTTCCCTCTTCTATGGCTACACCTTC.

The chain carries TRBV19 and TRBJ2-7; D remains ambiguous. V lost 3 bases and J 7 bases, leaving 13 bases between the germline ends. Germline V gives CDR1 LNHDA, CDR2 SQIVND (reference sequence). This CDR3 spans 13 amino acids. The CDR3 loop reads CASSIYEEQEQYF. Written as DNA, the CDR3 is TGTGCCAGTAGTATTTACGAGGAACAGGAGCAGTACTTC.

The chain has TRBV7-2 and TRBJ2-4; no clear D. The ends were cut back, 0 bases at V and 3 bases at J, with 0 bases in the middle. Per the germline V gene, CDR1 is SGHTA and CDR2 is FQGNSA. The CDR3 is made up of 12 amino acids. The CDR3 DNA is TGTGCCAGCAGCTTAGCCAAAAACATTCAGTACTTC. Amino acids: CASSLAKNIQYF.

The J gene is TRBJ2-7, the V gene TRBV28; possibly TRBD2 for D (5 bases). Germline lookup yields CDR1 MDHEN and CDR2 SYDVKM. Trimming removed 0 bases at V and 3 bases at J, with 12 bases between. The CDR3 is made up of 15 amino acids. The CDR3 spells CASSLWSGEDYEQYF. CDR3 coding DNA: TGTGCCAGCAGTTTATGGAGCGGTGAGGACTACGAGCAGTACTTC.

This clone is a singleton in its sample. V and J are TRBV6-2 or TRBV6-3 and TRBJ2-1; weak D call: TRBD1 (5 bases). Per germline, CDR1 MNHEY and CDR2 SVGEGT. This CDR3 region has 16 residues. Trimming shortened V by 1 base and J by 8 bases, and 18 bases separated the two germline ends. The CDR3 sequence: CASSYYRVPVRDEQFF. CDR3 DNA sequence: TGTGCCAGCAGTTACTACCGGGTCCCGGTCAGGGATGAGCAGTTCTTC.

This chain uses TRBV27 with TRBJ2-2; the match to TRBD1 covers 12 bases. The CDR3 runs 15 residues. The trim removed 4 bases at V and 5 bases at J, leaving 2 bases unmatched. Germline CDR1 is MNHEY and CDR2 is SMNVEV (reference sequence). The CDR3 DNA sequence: TGTGCCAGCAGTTCGGGACAGGGGGCGACCGGGGAGCTGTTTTTT. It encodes CASSSGQGATGELFF.

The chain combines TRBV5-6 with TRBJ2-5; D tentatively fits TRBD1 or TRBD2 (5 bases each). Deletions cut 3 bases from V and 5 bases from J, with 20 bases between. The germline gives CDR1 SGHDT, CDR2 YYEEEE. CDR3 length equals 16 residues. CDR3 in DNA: TGTGCCAGCAGCTCCCAAGCCGGGGCGGGTCGGGAGACCCAGTACTTC. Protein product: CASSSQAGAGRETQYF.

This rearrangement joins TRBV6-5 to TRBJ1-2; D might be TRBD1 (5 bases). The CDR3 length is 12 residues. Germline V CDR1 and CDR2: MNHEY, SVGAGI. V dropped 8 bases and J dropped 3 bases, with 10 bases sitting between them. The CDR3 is CASQDRYYGYTF. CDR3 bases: TGTGCCAGCCAAGACAGATACTATGGCTACACCTTC.

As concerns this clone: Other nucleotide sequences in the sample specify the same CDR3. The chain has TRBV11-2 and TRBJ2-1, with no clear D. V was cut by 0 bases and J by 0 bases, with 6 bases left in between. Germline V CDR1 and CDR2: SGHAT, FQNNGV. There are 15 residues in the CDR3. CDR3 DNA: TGTGCCAGCAGCTTAGATCTCAGCTCCTACAATGAGCAGTTCTTC. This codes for CASSLDLSSYNEQFF.

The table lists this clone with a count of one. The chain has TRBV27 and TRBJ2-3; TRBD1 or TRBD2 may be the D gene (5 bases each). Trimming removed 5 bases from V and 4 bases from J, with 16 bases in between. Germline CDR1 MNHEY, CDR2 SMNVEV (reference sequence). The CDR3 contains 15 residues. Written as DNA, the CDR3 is TGTGCCAGCAGTGGCCAGGGTAGCGTCCCAGATACGCAGTATTTT. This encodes CASSGQGSVPDTQYF.

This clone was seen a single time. CDR3 sequence: CAISEGLTNTEAFF. CDR3 nucleotide sequence: TGTGCCATCAGTGAGGGTCTTACGAACACTGAAGCTTTCTTT. V usage is TRBV10-3 and J usage is TRBJ1-1; no clear D gene. This CDR3 is 14 amino acids long. V was trimmed by 2 bases and J by 1 base, leaving 8 bases between them. Germline V gene data show CDR1 as ENHRY and CDR2 as SYGVKD.

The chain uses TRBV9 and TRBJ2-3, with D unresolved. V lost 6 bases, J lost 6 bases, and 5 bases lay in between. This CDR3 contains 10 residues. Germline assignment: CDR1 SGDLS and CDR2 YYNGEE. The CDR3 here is CASNGDTQYF. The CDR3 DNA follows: TGTGCCAGCAACGGGGATACGCAGTATTTT.